The rows below give T cell receptor beta chains drawn from one sample of a study of breast tumors, draining lymph nodes, adjacent tissues. MiXCR, applied by TCRdb to the multiplex PCR reads, yields one record per CDR3 protein. The sample carries about 180,000 distinct CDR3 sequences, 33% recorded once. Sequences were obtained from axillary lymph node tissue. Receptors originate from a female donor with breast cancer. Some clones in this sample may be carry-over from other donors' samples. The CDR3 runs from the conserved cysteine through the conserved F or W. The order of the fields is CDR3 protein, CDR3 DNA, V gene, D gene, clone size, CDR3 length, J gene. A D gene is named only where the DNA matches it firmly. Size is omitted from some rows. Given values are once, few, many or a class for expanded clones.

cdr3_aa: CAWSVETQYF
cdr3_nt: TGTGCCTGGAGTGTCGAGACCCAGTACTTC
v_call: TRBV30
d_call: .
clone_size: many
cdr3_length: 10
j_call: TRBJ2-5

cdr3_aa: CASSPLPPGRSGNEQFF
cdr3_nt: TGTGCCAGCAGTCCCCTACCGCCCGGTAGGTCCGGCAATGAGCAGTTCTTC
v_call: TRBV6-5
d_call: .
clone_size: many
cdr3_length: 17
j_call: TRBJ2-1

cdr3_aa: CASSFGPYNEQFF
cdr3_nt: TGTGCCAGCAGTTTCGGTCCTTACAATGAGCAGTTCTTC
v_call: TRBV7-8
d_call: .
clone_size: many
cdr3_length: 13
j_call: TRBJ2-1

cdr3_aa: CASSLGWTGTYGYTF
cdr3_nt: TGTGCCAGCAGCTTAGGTTGGACGGGGACTTATGGCTACACCTTC
v_call: TRBV7-2
d_call: .
clone_size: many
cdr3_length: 15
j_call: TRBJ1-2

cdr3_aa: CASSGVAGELFF
cdr3_nt: TGTGCCAGCAGTGGGGTTGCCGGGGAGCTGTTTTTT
v_call: TRBV2
d_call: .
clone_size: .
cdr3_length: 12
j_call: TRBJ2-2

cdr3_aa: CASSATDRVNQPQHF
cdr3_nt: TGTGCCAGCAGCGCCACGGACAGGGTCAATCAGCCCCAGCATTTT
v_call: TRBV2
d_call: TRBD1
clone_size: many
cdr3_length: 15
j_call: TRBJ1-5

cdr3_aa: CASSLQGASYNEQFF
cdr3_nt: TGTGCCAGCAGCCTACAGGGGGCCTCCTACAATGAGCAGTTCTTC
v_call: TRBV27
d_call: TRBD1
clone_size: few
cdr3_length: 15
j_call: TRBJ2-1

cdr3_aa: CASSRQRETQYF
cdr3_nt: TGTGCCAGCAGCCGGCAGCGGGAGACCCAGTACTTC
v_call: TRBV14
d_call: .
clone_size: many
cdr3_length: 12
j_call: TRBJ2-5

cdr3_aa: CASSGWGTEDEKLLF
cdr3_nt: TGTGCCAGCAGCGGATGGGGGACAGAAGATGAAAAACTGCTTTTT
v_call: TRBV7-9
d_call: TRBD1
clone_size: .
cdr3_length: 15
j_call: TRBJ1-4

cdr3_aa: CASSLWQSEKLFF
cdr3_nt: TGTGCCAGCAGTTTGTGGCAGAGTGAAAAACTGTTTTTT
v_call: TRBV27
d_call: .
clone_size: few
cdr3_length: 13
j_call: TRBJ1-4